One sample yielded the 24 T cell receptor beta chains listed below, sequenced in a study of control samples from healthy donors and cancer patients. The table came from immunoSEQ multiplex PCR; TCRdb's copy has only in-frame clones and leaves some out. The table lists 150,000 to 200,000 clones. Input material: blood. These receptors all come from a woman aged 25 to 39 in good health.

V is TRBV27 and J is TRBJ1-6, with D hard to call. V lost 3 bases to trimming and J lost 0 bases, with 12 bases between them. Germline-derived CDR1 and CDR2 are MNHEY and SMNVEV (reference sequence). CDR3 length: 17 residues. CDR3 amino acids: CASSFSESSSYNSPLHF. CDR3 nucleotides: TGTGCCAGCAGTTTTTCAGAGAGCAGCTCCTATAATTCACCCCTCCACTTT.

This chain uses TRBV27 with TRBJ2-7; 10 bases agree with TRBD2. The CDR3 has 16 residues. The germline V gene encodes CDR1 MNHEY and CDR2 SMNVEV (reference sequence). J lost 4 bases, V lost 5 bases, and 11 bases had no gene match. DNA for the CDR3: TGTGCCAGCAGTCCCCGGAGCGGGGGGGTTCTTTACGAGCAGTACTTC. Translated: CASSPRSGGVLYEQYF.

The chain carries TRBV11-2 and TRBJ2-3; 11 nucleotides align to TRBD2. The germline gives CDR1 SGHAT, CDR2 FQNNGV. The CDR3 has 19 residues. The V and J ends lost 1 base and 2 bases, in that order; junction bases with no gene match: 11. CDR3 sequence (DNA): TGTGCCAGCAGCTTAGGACTTCCCACTAGCGGGGGACCCACAGATACGCAGTATTTT. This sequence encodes CASSLGLPTSGGPTDTQYF. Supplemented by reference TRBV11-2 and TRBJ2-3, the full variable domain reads EAGVAQSPRYKIIEKRQSVAFWCNPISGHATLYWYQQILGQGPKLLIQFQNNGVVDDSQLPKDRFSAERLKGVDSTLKIQPAKLEDSAVYLCASSLGLPTSGGPTDTQYFGPGTRLTVL.

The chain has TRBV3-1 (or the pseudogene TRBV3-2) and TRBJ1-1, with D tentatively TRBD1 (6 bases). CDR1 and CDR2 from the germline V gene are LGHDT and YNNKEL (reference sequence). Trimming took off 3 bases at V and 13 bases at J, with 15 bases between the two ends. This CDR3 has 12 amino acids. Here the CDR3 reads CASSQGSGADFF. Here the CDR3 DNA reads TGTGCCAGCAGCCAGGGGTCAGGGGCGGATTTCTTT.

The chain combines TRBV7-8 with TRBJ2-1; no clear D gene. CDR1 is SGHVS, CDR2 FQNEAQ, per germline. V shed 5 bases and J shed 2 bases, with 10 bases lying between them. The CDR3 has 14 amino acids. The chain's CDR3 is CASSPELAYNEQFF. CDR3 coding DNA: TGTGCCAGCAGCCCTGAGCTTGCCTACAATGAGCAGTTCTTC. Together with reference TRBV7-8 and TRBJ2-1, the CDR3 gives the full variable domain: GAGVSQSPRYKVAKRGQDVALRCDPISGHVSLFWYQQALGQGPEFLTYFQNEAQLDKSGLPSDRFFAERPEGSVSTLKIQRTQQEDSAVYLCASSPELAYNEQFFGPGTRLTVL.

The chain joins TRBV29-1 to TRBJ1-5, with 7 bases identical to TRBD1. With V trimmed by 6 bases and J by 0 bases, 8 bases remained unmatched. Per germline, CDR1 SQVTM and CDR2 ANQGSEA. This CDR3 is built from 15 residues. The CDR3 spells CSVRQGGNSNQPQHF. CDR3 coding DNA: TGCAGCGTGCGACAGGGAGGGAATAGCAATCAGCCCCAGCATTTT. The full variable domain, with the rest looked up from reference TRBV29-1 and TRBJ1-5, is SAVISQKPSRDICQRGTSLTIQCQVDSQVTMMFWYRQQPGQSLTLIATANQGSEATYESGFVIDKFPISRPNLTFSTLTVSNMSPEDSSIYLCSVRQGGNSNQPQHFGDGTRLSIL.

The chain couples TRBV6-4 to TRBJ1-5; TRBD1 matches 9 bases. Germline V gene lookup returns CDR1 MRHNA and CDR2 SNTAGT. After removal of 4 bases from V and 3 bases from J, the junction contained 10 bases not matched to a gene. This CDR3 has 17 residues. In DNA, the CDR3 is TGTGCCAGCAGTGGTGGGGACGGGACAGGGCTCAATCAGCCCCAGCATTTT. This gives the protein CASSGGDGTGLNQPQHF.

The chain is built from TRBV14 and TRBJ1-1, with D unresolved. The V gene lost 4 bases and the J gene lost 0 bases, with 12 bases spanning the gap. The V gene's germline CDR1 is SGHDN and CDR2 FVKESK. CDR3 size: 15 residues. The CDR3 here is CASSLYTSLNTEAFF. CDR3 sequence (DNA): TGTGCCAGCAGCCTTTACACCAGTTTGAACACTGAAGCTTTCTTT.

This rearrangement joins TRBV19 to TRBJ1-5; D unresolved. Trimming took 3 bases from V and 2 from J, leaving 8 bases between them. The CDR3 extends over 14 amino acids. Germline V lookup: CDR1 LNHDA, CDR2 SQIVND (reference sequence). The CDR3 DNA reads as TGTGCCAGTAGTATGGGCAGTCGCAATCAGCCCCAGCATTTT. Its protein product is CASSMGSRNQPQHF.

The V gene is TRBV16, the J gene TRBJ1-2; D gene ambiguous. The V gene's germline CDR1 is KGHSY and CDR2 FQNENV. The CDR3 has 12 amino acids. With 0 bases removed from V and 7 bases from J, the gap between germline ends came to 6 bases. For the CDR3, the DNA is TGTGCCAGCAGCCAATCCGACTCTGGCTACACCTTC. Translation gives CASSQSDSGYTF.

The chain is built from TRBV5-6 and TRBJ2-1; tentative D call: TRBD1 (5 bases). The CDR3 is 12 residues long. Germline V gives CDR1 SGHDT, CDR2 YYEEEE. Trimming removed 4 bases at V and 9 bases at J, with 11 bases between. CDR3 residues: CASSLPGFEQFF. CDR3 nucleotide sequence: TGTGCCAGCAGCCTACCAGGGTTTGAGCAGTTCTTC.

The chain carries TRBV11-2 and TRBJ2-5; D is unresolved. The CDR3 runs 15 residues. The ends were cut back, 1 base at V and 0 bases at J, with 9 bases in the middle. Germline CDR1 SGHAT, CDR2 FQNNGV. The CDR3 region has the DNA TGTGCCAGCAGCTTAGGGCAGGCTTACCAAGAGACCCAGTACTTC. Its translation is CASSLGQAYQETQYF.

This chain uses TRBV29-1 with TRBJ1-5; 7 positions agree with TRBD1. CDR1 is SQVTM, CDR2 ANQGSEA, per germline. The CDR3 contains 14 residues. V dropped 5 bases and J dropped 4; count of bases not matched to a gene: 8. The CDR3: CSVNTGTDNQPQHF. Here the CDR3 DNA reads TGCAGCGTTAATACCGGGACAGATAATCAGCCCCAGCATTTT.

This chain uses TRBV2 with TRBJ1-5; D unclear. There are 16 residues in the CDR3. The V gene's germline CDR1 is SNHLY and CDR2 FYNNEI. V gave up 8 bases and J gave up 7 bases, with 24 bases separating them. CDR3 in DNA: TGTGCCAGCTTAGGGCTAGGGAGCTCGGCCAGCCAGCCCCAGCATTTT. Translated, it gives CASLGLGSSASQPQHF.

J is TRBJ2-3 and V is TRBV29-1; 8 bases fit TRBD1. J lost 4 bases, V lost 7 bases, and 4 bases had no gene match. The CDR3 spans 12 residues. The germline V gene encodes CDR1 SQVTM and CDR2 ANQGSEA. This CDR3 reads CSAETGADTQYF. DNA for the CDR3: TGCAGCGCCGAGACAGGGGCAGATACGCAGTATTTT.

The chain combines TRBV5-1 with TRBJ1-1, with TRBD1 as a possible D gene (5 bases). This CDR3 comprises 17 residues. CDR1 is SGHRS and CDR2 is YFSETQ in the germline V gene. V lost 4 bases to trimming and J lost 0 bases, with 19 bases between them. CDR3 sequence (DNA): TGCGCCAGCAGCCCTGAGACAGCTCGGGCAATGAACACTGAAGCTTTCTTT. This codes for CASSPETARAMNTEAFF.

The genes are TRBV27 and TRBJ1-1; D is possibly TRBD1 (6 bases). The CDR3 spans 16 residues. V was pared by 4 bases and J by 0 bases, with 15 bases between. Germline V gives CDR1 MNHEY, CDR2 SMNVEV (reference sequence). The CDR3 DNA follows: TGTGCCAGCAGTTCACTTTCCAGGGGCATGAACACTGAAGCTTTCTTT. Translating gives CASSSLSRGMNTEAFF.

The CDR3 loop is CASSDDKPYGYTF. The CDR3 nucleotides read TGTGCCAGCAGCGACGACAAGCCCTATGGCTACACCTTC. This rearrangement joins TRBV9 to TRBJ1-2, with D unresolved. The CDR3 spans 13 residues. V was cut by 3 bases and J by 4 bases, with 10 bases left in between. CDR1 is SGDLS, CDR2 YYNGEE, per germline.

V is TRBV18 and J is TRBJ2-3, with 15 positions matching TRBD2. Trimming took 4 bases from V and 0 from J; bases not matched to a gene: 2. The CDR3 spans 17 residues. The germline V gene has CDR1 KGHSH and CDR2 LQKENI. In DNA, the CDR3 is TGTGCCAGCTCACGCGGACTAGCGGGGGGGAGCACAGATACGCAGTATTTT. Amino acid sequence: CASSRGLAGGSTDTQYF.

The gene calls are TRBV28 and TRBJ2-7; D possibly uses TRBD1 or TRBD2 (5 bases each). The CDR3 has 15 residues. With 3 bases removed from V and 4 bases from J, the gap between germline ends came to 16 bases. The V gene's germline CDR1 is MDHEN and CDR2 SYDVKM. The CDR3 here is CASSLAGDPRYEQYF. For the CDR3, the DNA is TGTGCCAGCAGTTTGGCTGGGGACCCTCGGTACGAGCAGTACTTC.

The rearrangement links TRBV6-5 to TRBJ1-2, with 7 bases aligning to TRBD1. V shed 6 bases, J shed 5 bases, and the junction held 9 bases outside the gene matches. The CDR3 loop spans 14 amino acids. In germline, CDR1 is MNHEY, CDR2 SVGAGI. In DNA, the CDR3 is TGTGCCAGCAGGGAGACAGGGAATAGGTATGGCTACACCTTC. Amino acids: CASRETGNRYGYTF.

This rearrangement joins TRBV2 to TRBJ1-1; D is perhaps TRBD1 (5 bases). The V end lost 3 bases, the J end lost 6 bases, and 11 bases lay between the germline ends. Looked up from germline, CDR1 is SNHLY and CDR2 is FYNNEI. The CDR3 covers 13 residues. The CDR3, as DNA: TGTGCCAGCAGTGAGGTTTGGGACCCTGAAGCTTTCTTT. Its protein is CASSEVWDPEAFF. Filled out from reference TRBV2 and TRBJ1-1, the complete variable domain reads EPEVTQTPSHQVTQMGQEVILRCVPISNHLYFYWYRQILGQKVEFLVSFYNNEISEKSEIFDDQFSVERPDGSNFTLKIRSTKLEDSAMYFCASSEVWDPEAFFGQGTRLTVV.

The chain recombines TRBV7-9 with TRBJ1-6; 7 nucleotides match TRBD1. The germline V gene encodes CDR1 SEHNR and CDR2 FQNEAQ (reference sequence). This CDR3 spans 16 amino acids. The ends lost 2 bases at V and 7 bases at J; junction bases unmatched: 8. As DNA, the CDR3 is TGTGCCAGCAGCTTACCCCTGGGGACAGTCAATTCACCCCTCCACTTT. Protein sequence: CASSLPLGTVNSPLHF.

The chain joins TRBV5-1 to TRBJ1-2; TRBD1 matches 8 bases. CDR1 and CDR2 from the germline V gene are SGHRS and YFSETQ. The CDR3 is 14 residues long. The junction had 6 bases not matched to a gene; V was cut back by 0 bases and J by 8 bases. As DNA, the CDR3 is TGCGCCAGCAGCTTGGTGACAGGGGAGGGCGGCTACACCTTC. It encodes CASSLVTGEGGYTF.